Below are 5 T cell receptor beta chains sequenced from a single sample in a study of cytomegalovirus exposure and HLA in healthy donors. The primer mix had 60 Vbeta and 13 Jbeta primers. The repertoire was sequenced with immunoSEQ multiplex PCR; TCRdb's copy has only in-frame clones and lacks some. The table shows tens of thousands of clones, with over 60% occurring only once. Material: PBMCs. The origin of the receptors is a man younger than 40 in good health and CMV-seropositive.

A single count supports this clone. V usage is TRBV13 and J usage is TRBJ1-2; possible D gene TRBD1, 5 bases. CDR3 length: 14 amino acids. The V gene lost 2 bases and the J gene lost 6 bases, with 13 bases spanning the gap. Germline V gene data show CDR1 as PRHDT and CDR2 as FYEKMQ (reference sequence). For the CDR3, the DNA is TGTGCCAGCAGCTTACTTACAGGTCAGGATGGCTACACCTTC. Translating gives CASSLLTGQDGYTF.

This chain connects TRBV27 to TRBJ1-2, with D uncertain. With 2 bases removed from V and 0 bases from J, the gap between germline ends came to 16 bases. The CDR3 has 17 amino acids. Germline CDR1 reads MNHEY; CDR2 reads SMNVEV (reference sequence). The CDR3 DNA follows: TGTGCCAGCAGTTTAAATCCCCCTTTCTCGGCTAACTATGGCTACACCTTC. Residues: CASSLNPPFSANYGYTF.

About this clone: The same CDR3 is also encoded by other DNA sequences in this sample. This chain joins TRBV5-4 and TRBJ2-5, with D possibly TRBD1 on 5 matching bases. The CDR3 covers 14 residues. Germline lookup yields CDR1 SGHNT and CDR2 YYREEE (reference sequence). V lost 0 bases, J lost 5 bases, and 11 bases lay in between. As DNA, the CDR3 is TGTGCCAGCAGCTTGGCTAGGGGCGGCGAGACCCAGTACTTC. Its protein is CASSLARGGETQYF.

The chain joins TRBV9 to TRBJ1-6; D is possibly TRBD1 (5 bases). V lost 0 bases to trimming and J lost 9 bases, with 10 bases between them. This CDR3 has 14 residues. Germline V gene lookup returns CDR1 SGDLS and CDR2 YYNGEE. The CDR3 nucleotides read TGTGCCAGCAGCGTAGGTCTCACAGGTTCACCCCTCCACTTT. Residues: CASSVGLTGSPLHF.

The DNA for the CDR3 is TGTGCCAGTAGTATAGCCCCGGGACAAGTTGGCTACACCTTC. Protein: CASSIAPGQVGYTF. The chain links TRBV19 to TRBJ1-2; possibly TRBD1 for D (6 bases). The CDR3 extends over 14 amino acids. Germline V gene sequence: CDR1 LNHDA, CDR2 SQIVND (reference sequence). With 1 base removed from V and 7 bases from J, the gap between germline ends came to 13 bases. Combining the CDR3 with reference TRBV19 and TRBJ1-2 gives the whole variable domain DGGITQSPKYLFRKEGQNVTLSCEQNLNHDAMYWYRQDPGQGLRLIYYSQIVNDFQKGDIAEGYSVSREKKESFPLTVTSAQKNPTAFYLCASSIAPGQVGYTFGSGTRLTVV.